This TCR beta chain was captured in a study of T cell responses to AZD1222 COVID-19 vaccine. Notes on the study in general: Clonal diversity may have been underestimated in mostly white British donors. There were repertoire samples only from the period after the peak T cell response. Baseline testing showed seropositivity in only six AZD1222 recipients.

Profiling relied on immunoSEQ multiplex PCR, and the TCRdb table lists in-frame clones only, not all of them. Of 88,000 or so clones listed, roughly 91% are singletons. Samples with a second dose at about 4 or about 12 weeks were pooled together. Regarding this clone: Its antigen is unidentified.

With 0 bases removed from V and 6 bases from J, the gap between germline ends came to 12 bases. The CDR3 sequence is 15 residues long. CDR1 is SGHAT and CDR2 is FQNNGV in the germline V gene. The chain carries TRBV11-2 and TRBJ2-1; tentative D call: TRBD2 (6 bases). The material sequenced was peripheral blood, taken 28 days after the second AZD1222 dose. This sequence was found in an adult who received the AZD1222 COVID-19 vaccine. CDR3 in amino acids: CASSLDPAGFNEQFF. CDR3 sequence (DNA): TGTGCCAGCAGCTTAGATCCCGCGGGGTTCAATGAGCAGTTCTTC.